This T cell receptor (beta chain) was documented in a study of blood T cell repertoires in COVID-19. On the study more broadly: Sites in the United States, Italy and Spain provided acute and convalescent COVID-19 samples.

The table came from immunoSEQ multiplex PCR; TCRdb's copy has only in-frame clones and leaves some out. The table has 120,000 to 150,000 clones, more than 75% seen once; the top ten hold 5%. This CDR3 contains 14 residues. Germline assignment: CDR1 SEHNR and CDR2 FQNEAQ (reference sequence). Trimming took off 1 base at V and 5 bases at J, with 9 bases between the two ends. The gene calls are TRBV7-9 and TRBJ1-3, with D hard to call. The TCR was taken from a woman between 45 and 60 years old with acute or convalescent COVID-19. Sample: peripheral blood. CDR3 region: CASSLVTRRNTIYF. The CDR3 DNA sequence: TGTGCCAGCAGCTTAGTCACGCGGAGAAACACCATATATTTT. Full variable domain (remainder filled in from reference TRBV7-9 and TRBJ1-3): DTGVSQNPRHKITKRGQNVTFRCDPISEHNRLYWYRQTLGQGPEFLTYFQNEAQLEKSRLLSDRFSAERPKGSFSTLEIQRTEQGDSAMYLCASSLVTRRNTIYFGEGSWLTVV.